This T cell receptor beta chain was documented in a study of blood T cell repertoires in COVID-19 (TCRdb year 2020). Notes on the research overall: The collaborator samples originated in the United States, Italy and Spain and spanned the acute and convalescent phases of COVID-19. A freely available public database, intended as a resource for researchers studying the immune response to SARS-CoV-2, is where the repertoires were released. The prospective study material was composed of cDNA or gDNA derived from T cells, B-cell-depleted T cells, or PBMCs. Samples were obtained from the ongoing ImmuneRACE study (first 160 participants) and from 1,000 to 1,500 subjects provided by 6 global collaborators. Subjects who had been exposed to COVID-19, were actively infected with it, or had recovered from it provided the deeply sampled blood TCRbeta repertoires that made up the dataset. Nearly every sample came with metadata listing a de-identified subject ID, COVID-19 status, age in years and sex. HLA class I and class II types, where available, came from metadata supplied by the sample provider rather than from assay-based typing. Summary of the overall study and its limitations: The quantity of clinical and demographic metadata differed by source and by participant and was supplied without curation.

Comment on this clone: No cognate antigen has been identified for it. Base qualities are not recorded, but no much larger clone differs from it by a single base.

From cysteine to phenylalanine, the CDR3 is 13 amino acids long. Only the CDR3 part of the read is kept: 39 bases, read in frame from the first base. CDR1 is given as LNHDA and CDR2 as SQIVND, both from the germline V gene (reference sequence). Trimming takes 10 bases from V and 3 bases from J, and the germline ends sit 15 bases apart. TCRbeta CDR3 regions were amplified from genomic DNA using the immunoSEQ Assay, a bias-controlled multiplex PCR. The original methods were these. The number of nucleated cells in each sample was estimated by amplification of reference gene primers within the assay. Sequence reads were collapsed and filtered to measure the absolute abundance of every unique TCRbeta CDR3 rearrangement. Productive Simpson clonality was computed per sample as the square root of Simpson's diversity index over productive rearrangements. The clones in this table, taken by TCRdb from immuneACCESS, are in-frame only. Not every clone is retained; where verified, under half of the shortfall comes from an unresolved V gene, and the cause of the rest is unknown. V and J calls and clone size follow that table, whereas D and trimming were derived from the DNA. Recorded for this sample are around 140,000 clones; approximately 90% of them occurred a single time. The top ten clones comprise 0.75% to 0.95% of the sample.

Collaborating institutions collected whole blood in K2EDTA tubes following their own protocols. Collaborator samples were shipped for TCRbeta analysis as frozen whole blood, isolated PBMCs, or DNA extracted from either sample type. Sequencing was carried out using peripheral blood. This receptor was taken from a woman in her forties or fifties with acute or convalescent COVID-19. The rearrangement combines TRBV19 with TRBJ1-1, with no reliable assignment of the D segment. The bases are TGTGCCATAAGCCCCCGAGGGCACACTGAAGCTTTCTTT. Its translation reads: CAISPRGHTEAFF.